A single sample gave rise to the 4 T cell receptor beta chains below, sequenced in a study of T cell responses to AZD1222 COVID-19 vaccine. Here immunoSEQ multiplex PCR was the method, and the copy in TCRdb shows in-frame clones only, minus some. Of over 75,000 clones detected, around 91% appear once; the ten largest clones hold under 3%. This specimen consisted of peripheral blood, obtained 28 days after the second AZD1222 dose. Receptors originate from an adult who received the AZD1222 COVID-19 vaccine.

The chain joins TRBV9 to TRBJ2-1, with D perhaps matching TRBD1 (6 bases). V was cut by 1 base and J by 5 bases, with 13 bases left in between. Per germline, CDR1 SGDLS and CDR2 YYNGEE. The CDR3 runs 15 residues. In nucleotides, the CDR3 is TGTGCCAGCAGCGTATGGGGGCTCCCCAACAATGAGCAGTTCTTC. Translation gives CASSVWGLPNNEQFF.

As regards this clone: Other DNA sequences of this sample code for an identical CDR3. The CDR3 protein is CASRGQGNSPLHF. The DNA for the CDR3 is TGTGCCAGCAGGGGACAGGGTAATTCACCCCTCCACTTT. V gene TRBV12-3 or TRBV12-4 combines with J gene TRBJ1-6; 9 bases fit TRBD1. Germline trimming cut 6 bases from V and 6 bases from J; bases unmatched to any gene: 0. The CDR3 has 13 amino acids.

V is TRBV19 and J is TRBJ1-6; 8 bases align to TRBD1. Unmatched junction bases numbered 7, after V lost 3 bases and J lost 9 bases. This CDR3 is 15 amino acids long. CDR1 is LNHDA, CDR2 SQIVND, per germline (reference sequence). CDR3 nucleotide sequence: TGTGCCAGTAGTATCGTGGACAGGGCCGGTTCACCCCTCCACTTT. It encodes CASSIVDRAGSPLHF.

The chain links TRBV5-6 to TRBJ2-5, with TRBD2 as a possible D gene (6 bases). V gave up 4 bases and J gave up 0 bases, with 16 bases separating them. The length of the CDR3 is 16 residues. CDR1 and CDR2 (germline): SGHDT, YYEEEE. This chain's CDR3 is CASSGGLFAYQETQYF. CDR3 sequence (DNA): TGTGCCAGCAGCGGGGGACTTTTTGCTTACCAAGAGACCCAGTACTTC.